Presented here are 12 T cell receptor beta chains from one specimen sequenced in a study of PD-1 blockade in classical Hodgkin lymphoma. Indicated time point: cycle 4 day 1 (C4D1), after 6 weeks of nivolumab. Brentuximab vedotin exposure varied among the patients, all of whom had relapsed after autologous stem cell transplantation. Assay: immunoSEQ multiplex PCR; the TCRdb copy retains only in-frame clones and omits some. The sample contains under 130,000 clones, 89% of which appear only once. The specimen comprised peripheral blood mononuclear cells (PBMCs), sampled before the fourth cycle of nivolumab. These TCRs come from a human donor with classical Hodgkin lymphoma.

This clone was detected once. The genes are TRBV14 and TRBJ1-2; no clear D. The CDR3 is made up of 13 amino acids. Germline CDR1 reads SGHDN; CDR2 reads FVKESK. The V end lost 1 base, the J end lost 4 bases, and 7 bases lay between the germline ends. CDR3 amino acids: CASSQVWAYGYTF. CDR3 nucleotides: TGTGCCAGCAGCCAAGTTTGGGCCTATGGCTACACCTTC.

The chain couples TRBV29-1 to TRBJ2-1, with 7 bases identical to TRBD2. In germline, CDR1 is SQVTM, CDR2 ANQGSEA. V shed 2 bases and J 9 bases; nucleotides not matched to a gene: 13. There are 15 residues in the CDR3. CDR3 sequence: CSVESGASGRGEQFF. Written as DNA, the CDR3 is TGCAGCGTTGAAAGCGGTGCTAGCGGCCGCGGTGAGCAGTTCTTC.

The chain combines TRBV10-1 with TRBJ2-2; TRBD2 aligns across 8 bases. CDR3 length equals 15 residues. Trimming took 2 bases from V and 7 from J; bases not matched to a gene: 6. Looked up from germline, CDR1 is WNHNN and CDR2 is SYGVQD (reference sequence). The DNA of the CDR3 is TGCGCCAGCAGTGAGAGTAGCGGGATAGTCGGGGAGCTGTTTTTT. It specifies CASSESSGIVGELFF.

The chain couples TRBV6-6 to TRBJ1-1; 9 bases fit TRBD1. Trimming removed 2 bases from V and 1 base from J; junction bases left unmatched: 2. Germline loops: CDR1 MNHNY, CDR2 SVGAGI (reference sequence). CDR3 length equals 15 residues. The CDR3 loop is CASSYPGQGNTEAFF. Here the CDR3 DNA reads TGTGCCAGCAGTTACCCGGGACAGGGGAACACTGAAGCTTTCTTT.

The chain uses TRBV7-2 and TRBJ2-3; 8 bases line up with TRBD2. This CDR3 has 17 amino acids. The germline V gene has CDR1 SGHTA and CDR2 FQGNSA. The ends lost 1 base at V and 5 bases at J; junction bases unmatched: 11. The CDR3 reads CASSLGTSHRVGDTQYF. In DNA, the CDR3 is TGTGCCAGCAGCTTAGGGACTAGCCACAGGGTAGGAGATACGCAGTATTTT.

The CDR3 loop reads CASSHGQGFNYGYTF. CDR3 nucleotides: TGCGCCAGCAGCCACGGACAGGGTTTTAACTATGGCTACACCTTC. This chain links TRBV4-3 with TRBJ1-2; TRBD1 agrees at 8 bases. Germline V lookup: CDR1 LGHNA, CDR2 YSLEER. V dropped 3 bases and J dropped 1; count of bases not matched to a gene: 4. The CDR3 consists of 15 residues.

The CDR3 sequence: CASSVGTPPETQYF. CDR3 bases: TGTGCCAGCAGCGTGGGGACTCCACCAGAGACCCAGTACTTC. The rearrangement links TRBV9 to TRBJ2-5, with D possibly being TRBD2 (6 bases). This CDR3 spans 14 amino acids. Germline CDR1 reads SGDLS; CDR2 reads YYNGEE. Trimming shortened V by 2 bases and J by 4 bases, and 12 bases separated the two germline ends.

The chain carries TRBV6-1 and TRBJ2-7; D gene unclear. V lost 1 base and J lost 3, with 16 bases in between. Germline V gene data show CDR1 as MNHNS and CDR2 as SASEGT. The CDR3 is 16 amino acids. As DNA, the CDR3 is TGTGCCAGCAGTGAAGGGGCAGACCTCCTCCTCTACGAGCAGTACTTC. Amino acids: CASSEGADLLLYEQYF.

V and J are TRBV28 and TRBJ1-2; no definite D call. The CDR3 loop spans 11 amino acids. Between the trimmed V and J ends, which lost 7 bases and 4 bases, there was a span of 7 bases. Germline V lookup: CDR1 MDHEN, CDR2 SYDVKM. CDR3 residues: CASTNSYGYTF. CDR3 DNA sequence: TGTGCCAGCACAAATAGCTATGGCTACACCTTC.

The chain uses TRBV30 and TRBJ2-7, with 7 bases identical to TRBD1. CDR3 size: 14 residues. Unmatched junction bases numbered 8, after V lost 3 bases and J lost 3 bases. CDR1 and CDR2 (germline): GTSNPN, SVGIG (reference sequence). The CDR3 reads CAWRPGQVLYEQYF. The CDR3 coding sequence is TGTGCCTGGAGACCCGGACAGGTTCTCTACGAGCAGTACTTC. Full variable domain (remainder filled in from reference TRBV30 and TRBJ2-7): SQTIHQWPATLVQPVGSPLSLECTVEGTSNPNLYWYRQAAGRGLQLLFYSVGIGQISSEVPQNLSASRPQDRQFILSSKKLLLSDSGFYLCAWRPGQVLYEQYFGPGTRLTVT.

The chain joins TRBV28 to TRBJ1-2, with a weak D call TRBD1 (5 bases). The length of the CDR3 is 13 residues. Germline loops: CDR1 MDHEN, CDR2 SYDVKM. The V and J ends lost 3 bases and 6 bases respectively, with 11 bases between them. The CDR3 DNA is TGTGCCAGCAGTTTTGGGGCGGAGGATGGCTACACCTTC. It specifies CASSFGAEDGYTF.

The V and J genes are TRBV14 and TRBJ1-5; the D gene is possibly TRBD1 (5 bases). Germline V gene data show CDR1 as SGHDN and CDR2 as FVKESK. CDR3 length: 13 amino acids. V dropped 1 base and J dropped 10 bases, with 11 bases sitting between them. CDR3 loop: CASSQGEGLPQHF. The CDR3 bases are TGTGCCAGCAGCCAAGGCGAGGGGCTACCCCAGCATTTT.